The present T cell receptor beta chain was sequenced within a study of Graves' ophthalmopathy and Graves' hyperthyroidism. Germline-derived CDR1 and CDR2 are SGHVS and FQNEAQ. CDR3 length equals 12 residues. The germline V and J ends were trimmed by 2 bases and 1 base, with 2 bases remaining between them. This clonotype was seen ten or more times. This could be a read error, since a much larger clone is one nucleotide away. RNA transcripts served as template for amplifying TCR beta CDR3 sequences. HTBI primers primed a first-round RT-PCR, and a second-round multiplex PCR followed. MiXCR, applied by TCRdb to the multiplex PCR reads, yields one record per CDR3 protein. Of about 550,000 distinct CDR3 sequences listed, approximately 37% were seen once; the top ten hold 3.5% to 4.5%.

This TCR was sampled from an adult man with Graves' hyperthyroidism. The sample consisted of peripheral blood or thyroid tissue (not recorded which). This sequence joins TRBV7-8 and TRBJ2-5; D unclear. The CDR3 DNA sequence: TGTGCCAGCAGCTTACGCCAAGAGACCCAGTACTTC. This sequence encodes CASSLRQETQYF.